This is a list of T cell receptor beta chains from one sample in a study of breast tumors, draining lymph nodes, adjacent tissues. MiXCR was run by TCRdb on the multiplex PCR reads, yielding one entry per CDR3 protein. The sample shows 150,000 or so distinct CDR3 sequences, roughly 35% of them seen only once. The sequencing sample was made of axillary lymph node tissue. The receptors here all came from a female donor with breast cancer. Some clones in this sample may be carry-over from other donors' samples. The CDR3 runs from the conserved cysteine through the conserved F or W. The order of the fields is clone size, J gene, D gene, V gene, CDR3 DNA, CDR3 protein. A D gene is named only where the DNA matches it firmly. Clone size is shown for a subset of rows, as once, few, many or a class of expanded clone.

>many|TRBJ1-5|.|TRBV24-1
TGTGCCACCAGCCCGGCGGGGCTAGGGGGTAGCAATCAGCCCCAGCATTTT
CATSPAGLGGSNQPQHF
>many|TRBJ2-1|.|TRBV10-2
TGCGCCAGCAGTGATCCCGGGAGAGACCCCTACAATGAGCAGTTCTTC
CASSDPGRDPYNEQFF
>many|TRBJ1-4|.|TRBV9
TGTGCCAGCAGCGTAGGTAACGGAGAAAAACTGTTTTTT
CASSVGNGEKLFF
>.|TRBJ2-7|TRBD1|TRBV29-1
TGCAGCGTTCGCGGCGGGGGACAGGGCTTCCCCTACGAGCAGTACTTC
CSVRGGGQGFPYEQYF
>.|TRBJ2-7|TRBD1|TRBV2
TGTGCTAAACTCCCGGCAGGGGGCTACGAGCAGTACTTC
CAKLPAGGYEQYF
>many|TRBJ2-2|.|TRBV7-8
TGTGCCAGCAGTATCACAGGGACCGGGGAGCTGTTTTTT
CASSITGTGELFF
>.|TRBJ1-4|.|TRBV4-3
TGCGCCAGCAGCAGCCAAGATCGTCAACCCTTCGAAAAACTGTTTTTT
CASSSQDRQPFEKLFF
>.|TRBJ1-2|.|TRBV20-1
TGCAGTGCTAGGGATCAGAGAGACTATGGCTACACCTTC
CSARDQRDYGYTF
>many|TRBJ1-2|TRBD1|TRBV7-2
TGTGCCAGCAACAAAGCCGCCGGGACAGGGAAGTATGGCTACACCTTC
CASNKAAGTGKYGYTF
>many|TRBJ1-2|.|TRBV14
TGTGCCAGCAGCCAAGCACCCGAGGGGCTCTATGGCTACACCTTC
CASSQAPEGLYGYTF
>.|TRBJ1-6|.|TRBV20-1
TGCAGTGCTGGTCTAGCGGGGCGGAATTCACCCCTCCACTTT
CSAGLAGRNSPLHF
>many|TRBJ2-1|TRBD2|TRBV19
TGTGCCAGTAGTGTAAAACTAGCGGGATTAGGCAATGAGCAGTTCTTC
CASSVKLAGLGNEQFF
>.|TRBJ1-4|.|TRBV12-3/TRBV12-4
TGTGGCAGCTGCAAAGGAGGCAGGGGTATAGAAAAACCGTTTTTT
CGSCKGGRGIEKPFF
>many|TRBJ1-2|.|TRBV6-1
TGTGCCAGCAGTGCCCCCGGGACTACTAACTATGGCTACACCTTC
CASSAPGTTNYGYTF
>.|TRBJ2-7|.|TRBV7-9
TGTGCCAGCAGCTCCGGGCTATCCGAGCAGTACTTC
CASSSGLSEQYF
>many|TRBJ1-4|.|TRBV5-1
TGCGCCAGCAGCCTGGAAAGTGCCCAGAATGAAAAACTGTTTTTT
CASSLESAQNEKLFF
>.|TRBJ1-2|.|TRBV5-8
TGTGCCAGCAGTCAGTTCAGGTCTAACTATGGCTACACCTTC
CASSQFRSNYGYTF
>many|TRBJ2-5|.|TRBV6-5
TGTGCCAGCAGTTACGGTACAGGAGGGATGGAGACCCAGTACTTC
CASSYGTGGMETQYF
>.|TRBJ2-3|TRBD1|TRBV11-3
TGTGCCAGCAGAATCACCAGGGGGCGCGCAGATACGCAGTATTTT
CASRITRGRADTQYF
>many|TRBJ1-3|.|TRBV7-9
TGTGCCAGCAGAGACGGCCTCTCTGGAAACACCATATATTTT
CASRDGLSGNTIYF
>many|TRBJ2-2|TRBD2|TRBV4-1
TGCGCCAGCAGCCAAGATAACGGTAGCGGGAGGACCGGGGAGCTGTTTTTT
CASSQDNGSGRTGELFF
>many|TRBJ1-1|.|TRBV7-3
TGTGCCAGCAGCCAAGGGGGCACTGAAGCTTTCTTT
CASSQGGTEAFF
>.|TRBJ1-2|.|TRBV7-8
TGTGCCAGCAGCTTAATAGGGGCATTTAACTATGGCTACACCTTC
CASSLIGAFNYGYTF
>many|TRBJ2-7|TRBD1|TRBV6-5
TGTGCCAGCAGTCCCGGGACAGGGTTCCACGAGCAGTACTTC
CASSPGTGFHEQYF
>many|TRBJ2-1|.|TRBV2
TGTGCCAGCAGGGCCCCCACGGCCTACAATGAGCAGTTCTTC
CASRAPTAYNEQFF
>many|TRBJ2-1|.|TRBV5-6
TGTGCCAGCAGCTTGAAGGCAGCCTACAATGAGCAGTTCTTC
CASSLKAAYNEQFF
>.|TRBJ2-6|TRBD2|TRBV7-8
TGTGCCAGCAGCCCCGGGAATAGCGGGGGGGACAACGTCCTGACTTTC
CASSPGNSGGDNVLTF
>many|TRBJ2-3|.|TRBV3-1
TGTGCCAGCAGCCAAATGCGGGGGCCGAGCACAGATACGCAGTATTTT
CASSQMRGPSTDTQYF